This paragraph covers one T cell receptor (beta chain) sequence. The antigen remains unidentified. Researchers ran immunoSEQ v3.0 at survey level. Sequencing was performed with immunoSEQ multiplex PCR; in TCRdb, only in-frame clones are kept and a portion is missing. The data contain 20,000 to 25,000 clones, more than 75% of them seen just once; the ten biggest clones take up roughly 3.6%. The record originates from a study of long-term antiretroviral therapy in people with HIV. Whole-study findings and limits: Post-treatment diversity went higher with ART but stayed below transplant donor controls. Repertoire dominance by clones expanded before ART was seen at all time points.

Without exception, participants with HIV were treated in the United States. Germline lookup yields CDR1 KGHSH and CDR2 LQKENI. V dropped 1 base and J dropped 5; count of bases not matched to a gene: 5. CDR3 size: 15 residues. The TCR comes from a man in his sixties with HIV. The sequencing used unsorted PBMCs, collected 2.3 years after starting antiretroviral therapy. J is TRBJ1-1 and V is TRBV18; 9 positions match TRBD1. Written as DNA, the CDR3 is TGTGCCAGCTCACCACTTCGGGACAGGGAGACTGAAGCTTTCTTT. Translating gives CASSPLRDRETEAFF.